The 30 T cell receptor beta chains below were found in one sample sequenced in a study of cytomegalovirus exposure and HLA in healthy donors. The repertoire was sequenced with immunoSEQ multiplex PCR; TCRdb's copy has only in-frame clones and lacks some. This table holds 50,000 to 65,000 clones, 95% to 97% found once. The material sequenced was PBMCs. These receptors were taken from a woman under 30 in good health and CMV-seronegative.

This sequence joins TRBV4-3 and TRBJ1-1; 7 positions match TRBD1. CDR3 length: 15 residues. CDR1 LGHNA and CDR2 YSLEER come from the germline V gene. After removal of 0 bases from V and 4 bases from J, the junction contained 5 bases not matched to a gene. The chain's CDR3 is CASSQEVRGVTEAFF. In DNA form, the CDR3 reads TGCGCCAGCAGCCAAGAGGTCAGGGGGGTCACTGAAGCTTTCTTT.

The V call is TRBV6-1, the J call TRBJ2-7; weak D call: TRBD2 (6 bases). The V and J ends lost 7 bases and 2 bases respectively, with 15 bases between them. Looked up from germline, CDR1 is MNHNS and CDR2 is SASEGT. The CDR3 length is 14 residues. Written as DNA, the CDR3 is TGTGCCAGCACCAGGGCCAAGCGGGCCTACGAGCAGTACTTC. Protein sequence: CASTRAKRAYEQYF.

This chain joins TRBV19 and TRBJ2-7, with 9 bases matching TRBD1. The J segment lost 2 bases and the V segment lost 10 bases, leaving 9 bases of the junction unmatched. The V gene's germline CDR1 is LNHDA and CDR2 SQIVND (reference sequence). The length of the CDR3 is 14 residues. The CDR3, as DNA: TGTGCCACCCAGAGGACAGGGGCTACCTACGAGCAGTACTTC. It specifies CATQRTGATYEQYF.

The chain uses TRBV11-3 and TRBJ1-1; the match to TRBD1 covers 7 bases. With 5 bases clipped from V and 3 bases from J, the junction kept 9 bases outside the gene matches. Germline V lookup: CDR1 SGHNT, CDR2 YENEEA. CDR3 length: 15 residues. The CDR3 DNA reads TGTGCCAGCAGCCCTGGGGGCAGGGGGTACACTGAAGCTTTCTTT. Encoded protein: CASSPGGRGYTEAFF. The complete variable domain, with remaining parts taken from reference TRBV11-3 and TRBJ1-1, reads EAGVVQSPRYKIIEKKQPVAFWCNPISGHNTLYWYLQNLGQGPELLIRYENEEAVDDSQLPKDRFSAERLKGVDSTLKIQPAELGDSAVYLCASSPGGRGYTEAFFGQGTRLTVV.

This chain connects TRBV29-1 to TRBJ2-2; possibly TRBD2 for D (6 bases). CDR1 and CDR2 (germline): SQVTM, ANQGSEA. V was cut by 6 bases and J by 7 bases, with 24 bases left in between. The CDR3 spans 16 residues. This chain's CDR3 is CSVRVAGHRFRGELFF. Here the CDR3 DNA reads TGCAGCGTCCGCGTCGCGGGGCACCGTTTTCGCGGGGAGCTGTTTTTT.

The CDR3 DNA follows: TGTGCCACCAGCAGAGAGAGGGGGGGGCGGATCGGCTATGGCTACACCTTC. It translates to CATSRERGGRIGYGYTF. The genes are TRBV15 and TRBJ1-2; D possibly corresponds to TRBD1 (6 bases). This CDR3 is 17 amino acids long. Trimming shortened V by 0 bases and J by 4 bases, and 18 bases separated the two germline ends. Looked up from germline, CDR1 is LNHNV and CDR2 is YYDKDF (reference sequence).

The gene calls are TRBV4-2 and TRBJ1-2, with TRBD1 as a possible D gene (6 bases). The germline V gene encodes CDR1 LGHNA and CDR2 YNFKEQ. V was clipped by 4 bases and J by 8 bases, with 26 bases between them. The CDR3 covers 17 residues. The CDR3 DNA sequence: TGTGCCAGCAGCCCTAGGGTGATGGGGACACAAAGGGCGGGCTACACCTTC. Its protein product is CASSPRVMGTQRAGYTF.

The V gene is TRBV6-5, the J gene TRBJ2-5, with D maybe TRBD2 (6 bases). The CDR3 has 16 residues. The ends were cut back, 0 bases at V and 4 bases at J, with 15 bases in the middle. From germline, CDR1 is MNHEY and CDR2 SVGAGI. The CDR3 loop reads CASSYSRDRPLETQYF. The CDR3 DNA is TGTGCCAGCAGTTACTCGCGGGACCGACCCTTAGAGACCCAGTACTTC.

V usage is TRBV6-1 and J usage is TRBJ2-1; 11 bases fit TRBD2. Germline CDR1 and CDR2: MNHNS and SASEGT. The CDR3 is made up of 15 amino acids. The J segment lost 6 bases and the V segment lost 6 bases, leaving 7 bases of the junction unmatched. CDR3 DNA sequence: TGTGCCAGCAGCCGTACTAGCGGGAGCTTCAATGAGCAGTTCTTC. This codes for CASSRTSGSFNEQFF.

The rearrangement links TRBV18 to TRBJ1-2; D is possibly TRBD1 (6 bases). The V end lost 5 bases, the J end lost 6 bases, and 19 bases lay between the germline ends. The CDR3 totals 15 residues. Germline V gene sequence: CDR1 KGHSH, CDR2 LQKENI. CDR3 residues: CASSGSTGLADGYTF. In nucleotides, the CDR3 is TGTGCCAGCTCAGGTAGTACAGGGCTGGCGGATGGCTACACCTTC.

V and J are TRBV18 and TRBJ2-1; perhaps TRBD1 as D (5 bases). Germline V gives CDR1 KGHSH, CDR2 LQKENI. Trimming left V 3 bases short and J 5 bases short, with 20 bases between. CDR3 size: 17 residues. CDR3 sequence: CASSPRQRSTPNNEQFF. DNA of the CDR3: TGTGCCAGCTCACCCAGACAGAGATCGACTCCCAACAATGAGCAGTTCTTC.

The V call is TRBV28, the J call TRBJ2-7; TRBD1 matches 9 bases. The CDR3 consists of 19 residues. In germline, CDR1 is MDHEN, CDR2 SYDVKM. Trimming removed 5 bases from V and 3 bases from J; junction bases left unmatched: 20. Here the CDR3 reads CASSDRDRAFLRVRYEQYF. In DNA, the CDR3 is TGTGCCAGCAGTGATCGGGACAGGGCTTTTCTACGGGTCCGCTACGAGCAGTACTTC. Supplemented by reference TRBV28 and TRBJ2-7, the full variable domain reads DVKVTQSSRYLVKRTGEKVFLECVQDMDHENMFWYRQDPGLGLRLIYFSYDVKMKEKGDIPEGYSVSREKKERFSLILESASTNQTSMYLCASSDRDRAFLRVRYEQYFGPGTRLTVT.

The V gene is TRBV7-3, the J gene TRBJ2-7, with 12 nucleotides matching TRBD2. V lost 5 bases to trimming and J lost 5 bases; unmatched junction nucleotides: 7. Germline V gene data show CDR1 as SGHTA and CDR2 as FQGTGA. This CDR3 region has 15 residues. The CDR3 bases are TGTGCCAGCAGCCCCCTAGCGGGGGGGCTCCACGAGCAGTACTTC. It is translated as CASSPLAGGLHEQYF. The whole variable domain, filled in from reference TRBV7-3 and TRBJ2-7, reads GAGVSQTPSNKVTEKGKYVELRCDPISGHTALYWYRQSLGQGPEFLIYFQGTGAADDSGLPNDRFFAVRPEGSVSTLKIQRTERGDSAVYLCASSPLAGGLHEQYFGPGTRLTVT.

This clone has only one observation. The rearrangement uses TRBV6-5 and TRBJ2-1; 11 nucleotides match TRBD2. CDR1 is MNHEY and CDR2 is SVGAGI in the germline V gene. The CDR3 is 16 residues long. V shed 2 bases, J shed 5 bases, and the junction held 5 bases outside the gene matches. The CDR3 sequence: CASSYPGTSGHNEQFF. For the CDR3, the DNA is TGTGCCAGCAGTTACCCCGGGACTAGCGGACACAATGAGCAGTTCTTC.

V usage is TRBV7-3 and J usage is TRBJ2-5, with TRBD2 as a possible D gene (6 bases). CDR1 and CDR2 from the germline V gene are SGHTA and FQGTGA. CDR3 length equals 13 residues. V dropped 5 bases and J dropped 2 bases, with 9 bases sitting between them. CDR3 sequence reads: CASSRGIQETQYF. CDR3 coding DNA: TGTGCCAGCAGCCGCGGGATACAAGAGACCCAGTACTTC.

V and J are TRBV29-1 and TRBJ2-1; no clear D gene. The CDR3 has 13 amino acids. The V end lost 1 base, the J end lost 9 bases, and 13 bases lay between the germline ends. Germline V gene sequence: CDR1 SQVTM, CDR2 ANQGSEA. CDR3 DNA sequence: TGCAGCGTTGAAGGTTGGCTAGTCGGTGAGCAGTTCTTC. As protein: CSVEGWLVGEQFF.

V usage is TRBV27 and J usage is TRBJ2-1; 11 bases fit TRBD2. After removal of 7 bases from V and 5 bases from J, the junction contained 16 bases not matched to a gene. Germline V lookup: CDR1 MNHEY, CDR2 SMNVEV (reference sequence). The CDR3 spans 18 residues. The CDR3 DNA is TGTGCCAGCAATCTCGTGGGGGCGACTAGCGGGGCCCACAATGAGCAGTTCTTC. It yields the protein CASNLVGATSGAHNEQFF.

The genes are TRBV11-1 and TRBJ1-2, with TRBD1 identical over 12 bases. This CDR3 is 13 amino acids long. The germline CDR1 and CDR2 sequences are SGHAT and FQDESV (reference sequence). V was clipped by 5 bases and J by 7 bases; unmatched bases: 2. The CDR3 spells CASSPGQGAGYTF. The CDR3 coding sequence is TGTGCCAGCAGCCCGGGACAGGGGGCTGGCTACACCTTC.

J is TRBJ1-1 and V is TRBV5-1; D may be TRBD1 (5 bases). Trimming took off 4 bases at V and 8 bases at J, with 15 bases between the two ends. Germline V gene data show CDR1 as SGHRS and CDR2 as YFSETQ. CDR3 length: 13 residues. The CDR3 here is CASSPEGYGEAFF. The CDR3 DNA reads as TGCGCCAGCAGCCCGGAGGGGTATGGGGAAGCTTTCTTT.

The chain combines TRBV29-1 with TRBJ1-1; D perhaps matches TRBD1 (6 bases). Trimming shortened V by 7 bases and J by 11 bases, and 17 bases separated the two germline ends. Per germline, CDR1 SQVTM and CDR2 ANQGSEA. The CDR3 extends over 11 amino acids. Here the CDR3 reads CSANPGGLAFF. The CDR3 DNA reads TGCAGCGCCAACCCGGGGGGGCTGGCTTTCTTT.

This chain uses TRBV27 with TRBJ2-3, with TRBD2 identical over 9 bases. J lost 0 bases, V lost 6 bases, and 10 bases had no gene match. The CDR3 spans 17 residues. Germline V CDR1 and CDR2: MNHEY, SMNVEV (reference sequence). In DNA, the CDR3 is TGTGCCAGCAGGCGGGAGGGCCTTACAACTAGCACAGATACGCAGTATTTT. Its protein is CASRREGLTTSTDTQYF.

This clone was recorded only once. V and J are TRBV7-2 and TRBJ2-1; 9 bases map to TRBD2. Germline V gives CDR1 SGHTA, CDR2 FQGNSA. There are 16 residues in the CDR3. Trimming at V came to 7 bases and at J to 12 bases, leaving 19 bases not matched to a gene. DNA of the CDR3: TGTGCCAGCAACCCAGGGGTAGCGGGAGTCAAAAGCGGGCAGTTCTTC. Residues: CASNPGVAGVKSGQFF. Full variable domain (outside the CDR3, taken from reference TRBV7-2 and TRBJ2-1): GAGVSQSPSNKVTEKGKDVELRCDPISGHTALYWYRQSLGQGLEFLIYFQGNSAPDKSGLPSDRFSAERTGGSVSTLTIQRTQQEDSAVYLCASNPGVAGVKSGQFFGPGTRLTVL.

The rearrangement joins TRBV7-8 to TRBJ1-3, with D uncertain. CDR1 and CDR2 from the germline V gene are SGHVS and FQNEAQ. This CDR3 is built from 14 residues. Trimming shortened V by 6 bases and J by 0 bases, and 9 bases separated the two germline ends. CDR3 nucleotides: TGTGCCAGCAGTCAGGCGACCTCTGGAAACACCATATATTTT. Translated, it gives CASSQATSGNTIYF.

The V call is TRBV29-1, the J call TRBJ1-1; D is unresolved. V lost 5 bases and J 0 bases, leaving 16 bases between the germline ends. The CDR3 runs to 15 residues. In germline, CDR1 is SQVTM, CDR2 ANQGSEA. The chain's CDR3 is CSVRGGWGMNTEAFF. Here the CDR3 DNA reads TGCAGCGTTCGGGGTGGGTGGGGAATGAACACTGAAGCTTTCTTT.

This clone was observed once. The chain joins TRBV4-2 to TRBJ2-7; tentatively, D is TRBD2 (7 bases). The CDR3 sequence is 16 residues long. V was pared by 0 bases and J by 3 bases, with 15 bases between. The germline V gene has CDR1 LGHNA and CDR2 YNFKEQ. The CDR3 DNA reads TGTGCCAGCAGCCAAGAGAGCCCGGGGGGCCACTACGAGCAGTACTTC. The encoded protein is CASSQESPGGHYEQYF.

DNA for the CDR3: TGCAGTGCCGCCCGACTACGGACCCAGTACTTC. It encodes CSAARLRTQYF. The J gene is TRBJ2-5, the V gene TRBV20-1; perhaps TRBD2 as D (5 bases). The germline CDR1 and CDR2 sequences are DFQATT and SNEGSKA (reference sequence). Trimming pared 6 bases from V and 7 bases from J, leaving 12 bases between. The CDR3 has 11 residues.

The CDR3 DNA follows: TGTGCCAGCAGGGATGGTGCAGGGCCCGGCTACACCTTC. Translated: CASRDGAGPGYTF. V is TRBV2 and J is TRBJ1-2, with D perhaps matching TRBD1 (5 bases). The CDR3 is made up of 13 amino acids. Germline V gene lookup returns CDR1 SNHLY and CDR2 FYNNEI. V lost 6 bases and J 8 bases, leaving 16 bases between the germline ends.

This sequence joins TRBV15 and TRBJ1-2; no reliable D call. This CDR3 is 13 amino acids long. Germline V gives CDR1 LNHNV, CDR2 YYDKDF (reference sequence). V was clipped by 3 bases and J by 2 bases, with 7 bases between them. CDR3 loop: CATSRAGNYGYTF. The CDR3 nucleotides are TGTGCCACCAGCAGGGCGGGAAACTATGGCTACACCTTC.

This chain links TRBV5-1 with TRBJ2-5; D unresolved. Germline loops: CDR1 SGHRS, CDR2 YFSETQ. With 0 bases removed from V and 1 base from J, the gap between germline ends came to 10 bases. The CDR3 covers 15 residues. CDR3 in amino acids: CASSLGGGSQETQYF. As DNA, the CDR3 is TGCGCCAGCAGCTTGGGCGGTGGCTCCCAAGAGACCCAGTACTTC.

This CDR3 is CASSSDKTGGYEQYF. The CDR3 region has the DNA TGTGCCAGCAGCTCGGACAAGACAGGGGGATACGAGCAGTACTTC. J is TRBJ2-7 and V is TRBV5-4, with 9 bases that match TRBD1. CDR1 and CDR2 (germline): SGHNT, YYREEE (reference sequence). CDR3 length: 15 residues. J was trimmed by 4 bases and V by 3 bases; bases with no gene match: 8. The entire variable domain, with the rest obtained from reference TRBV5-4 and TRBJ2-7, is as follows: ETGVTQSPTHLIKTRGQQVTLRCSSQSGHNTVSWYQQALGQGPQFIFQYYREEENGRGNFPPRFSGLQFPNYSSELNVNALELDDSALYLCASSSDKTGGYEQYFGPGTRLTVT.